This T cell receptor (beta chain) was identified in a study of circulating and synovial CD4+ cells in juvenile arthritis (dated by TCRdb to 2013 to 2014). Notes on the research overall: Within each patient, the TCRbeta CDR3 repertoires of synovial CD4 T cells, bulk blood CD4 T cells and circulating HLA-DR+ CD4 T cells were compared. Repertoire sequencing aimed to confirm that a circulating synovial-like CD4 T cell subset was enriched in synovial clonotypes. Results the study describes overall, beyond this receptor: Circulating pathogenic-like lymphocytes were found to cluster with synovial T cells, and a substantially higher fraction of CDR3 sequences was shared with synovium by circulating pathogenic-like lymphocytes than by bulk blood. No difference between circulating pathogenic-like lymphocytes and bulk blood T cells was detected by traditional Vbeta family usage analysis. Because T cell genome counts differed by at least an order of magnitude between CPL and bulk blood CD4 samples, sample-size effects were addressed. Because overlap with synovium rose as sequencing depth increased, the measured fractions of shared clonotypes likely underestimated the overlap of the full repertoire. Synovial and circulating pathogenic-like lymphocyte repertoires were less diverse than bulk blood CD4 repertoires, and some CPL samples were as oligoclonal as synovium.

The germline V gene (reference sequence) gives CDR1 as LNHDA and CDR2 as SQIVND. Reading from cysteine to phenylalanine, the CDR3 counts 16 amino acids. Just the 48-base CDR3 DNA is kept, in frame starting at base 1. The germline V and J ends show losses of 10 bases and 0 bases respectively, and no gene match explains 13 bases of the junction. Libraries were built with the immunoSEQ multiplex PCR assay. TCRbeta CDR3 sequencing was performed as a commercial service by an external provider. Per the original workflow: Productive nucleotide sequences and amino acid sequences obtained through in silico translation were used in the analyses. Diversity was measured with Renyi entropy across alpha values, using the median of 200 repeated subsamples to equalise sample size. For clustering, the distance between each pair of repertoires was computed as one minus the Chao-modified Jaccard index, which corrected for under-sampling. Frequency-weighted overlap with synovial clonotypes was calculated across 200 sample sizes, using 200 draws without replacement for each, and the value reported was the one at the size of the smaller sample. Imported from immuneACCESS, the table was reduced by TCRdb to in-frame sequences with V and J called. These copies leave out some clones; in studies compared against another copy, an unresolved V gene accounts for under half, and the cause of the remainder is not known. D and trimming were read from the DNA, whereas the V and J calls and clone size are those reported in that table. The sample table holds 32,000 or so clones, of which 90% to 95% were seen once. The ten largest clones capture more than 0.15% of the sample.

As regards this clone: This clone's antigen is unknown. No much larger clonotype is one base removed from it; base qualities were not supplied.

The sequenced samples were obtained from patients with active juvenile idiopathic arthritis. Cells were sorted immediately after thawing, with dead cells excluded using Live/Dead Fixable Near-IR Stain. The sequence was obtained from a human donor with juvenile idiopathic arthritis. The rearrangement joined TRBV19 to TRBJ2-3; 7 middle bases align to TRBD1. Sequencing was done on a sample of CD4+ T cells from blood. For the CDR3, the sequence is CATTFWDSRSTDTQYF. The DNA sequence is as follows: TGTGCCACCACATTTTGGGACAGCCGGAGCACAGATACGCAGTATTTT.